Sequencing of this T cell receptor (beta chain) was carried out in a study of human thymus T cells. Obtained as resections during corrective heart surgery, the thymus tissue was then studied. Concerning this clone itself: Its antigen is not identified.

Some clones are missing from TCRdb's copy, which holds only in-frame ones; the method was immunoSEQ multiplex PCR. In the table there are roughly 120,000 clones, about 95% of which are singletons. Study-wide results and caveats: Biased V and J segment usage appeared in thymus and peripheral blood.

The sample taken for sequencing was thymus tissue. This TCR was sampled from a boy less than two years old with a congenital heart defect but otherwise immunologically healthy.

The CDR3 protein is CASSLAAQETGGGYTF. The DNA of the CDR3 is TGTGCCAGCAGCTTAGCCGCACAAGAAACGGGGGGAGGCTACACCTTC. The chain recombines TRBV7-9 with TRBJ1-2; weak D call: TRBD1 (5 bases). This CDR3 is built from 16 residues. Germline CDR1 is SEHNR and CDR2 is FQNEAQ (reference sequence). The ends were cut back, 0 bases at V and 8 bases at J, with 19 bases in the middle.